This TCR beta chain was sequenced for a study of blood T cell repertoires in COVID-19. Assay: immunoSEQ multiplex PCR; the TCRdb copy retains only in-frame clones and omits some. The data show hundreds of thousands of clones, approximately 90% seen once. The germline gives CDR1 LGHDT, CDR2 YNNKEL (reference sequence). CDR3 length equals 13 residues. Trimming took 4 bases from V and 12 from J; bases not matched to a gene: 10. This chain connects TRBV3-1 (or the pseudogene TRBV3-2) to TRBJ1-1; 8 nucleotides match TRBD1. The clonotype comes from a man aged 55 to 70 with COVID-19, enrolled during active disease. Sequencing was done on a sample of peripheral blood. CDR3 coding DNA: TGTGCCAGCAGCCGACAGGACAGGGACGAATCTTTCTTT. It codes for CASSRQDRDESFF.